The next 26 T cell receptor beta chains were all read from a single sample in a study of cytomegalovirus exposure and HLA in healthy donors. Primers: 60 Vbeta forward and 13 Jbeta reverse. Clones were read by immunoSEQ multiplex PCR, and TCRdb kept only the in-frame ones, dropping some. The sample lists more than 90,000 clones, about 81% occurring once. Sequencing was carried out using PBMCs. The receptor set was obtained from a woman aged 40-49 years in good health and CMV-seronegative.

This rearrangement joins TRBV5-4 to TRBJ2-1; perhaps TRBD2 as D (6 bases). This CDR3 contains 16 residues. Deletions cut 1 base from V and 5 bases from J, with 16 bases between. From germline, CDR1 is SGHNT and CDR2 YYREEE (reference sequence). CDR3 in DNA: TGTGCCAGCAGCTTGTGGTCGGGCGGCGGGGACAATGAGCAGTTCTTC. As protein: CASSLWSGGGDNEQFF.

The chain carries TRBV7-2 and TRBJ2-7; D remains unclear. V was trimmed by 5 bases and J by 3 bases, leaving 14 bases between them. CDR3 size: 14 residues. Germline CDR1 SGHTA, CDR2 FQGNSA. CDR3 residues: CASSPYPVIYEQYF. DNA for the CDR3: TGTGCCAGCAGCCCCTACCCGGTTATCTACGAGCAGTACTTC.

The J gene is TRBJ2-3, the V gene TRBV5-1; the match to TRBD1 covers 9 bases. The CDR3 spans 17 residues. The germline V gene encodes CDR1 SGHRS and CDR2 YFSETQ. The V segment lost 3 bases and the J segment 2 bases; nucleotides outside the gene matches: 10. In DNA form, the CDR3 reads TGCGCCAGCAGCTCCGGACAGGGGCCCTTTTTCACAGATACGCAGTATTTT. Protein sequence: CASSSGQGPFFTDTQYF.

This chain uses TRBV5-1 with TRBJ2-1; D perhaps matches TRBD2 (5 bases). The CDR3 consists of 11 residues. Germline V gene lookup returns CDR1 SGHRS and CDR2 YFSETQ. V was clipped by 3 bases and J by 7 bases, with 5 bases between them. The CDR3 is CASSWTNEQFF. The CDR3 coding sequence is TGCGCCAGCAGCTGGACTAATGAGCAGTTCTTC.

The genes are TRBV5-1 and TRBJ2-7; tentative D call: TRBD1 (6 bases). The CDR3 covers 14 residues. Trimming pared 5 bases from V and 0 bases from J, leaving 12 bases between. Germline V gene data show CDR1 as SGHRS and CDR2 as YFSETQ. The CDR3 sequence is CASRRNRDSYEQYF. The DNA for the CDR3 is TGCGCCAGCAGGCGGAACAGGGACTCCTACGAGCAGTACTTC.

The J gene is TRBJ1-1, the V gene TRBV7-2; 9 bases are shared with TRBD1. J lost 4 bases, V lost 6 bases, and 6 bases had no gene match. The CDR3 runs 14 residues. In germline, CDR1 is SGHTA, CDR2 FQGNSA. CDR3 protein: CASRTGGGSTEAFF. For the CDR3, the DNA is TGTGCCAGCAGAACAGGGGGCGGGAGCACTGAAGCTTTCTTT.

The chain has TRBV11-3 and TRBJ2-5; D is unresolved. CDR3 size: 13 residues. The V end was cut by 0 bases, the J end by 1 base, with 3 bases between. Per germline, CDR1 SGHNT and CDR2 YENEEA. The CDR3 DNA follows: TGTGCCAGCAGCTTAGACGGCCAAGAGACCCAGTACTTC. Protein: CASSLDGQETQYF.

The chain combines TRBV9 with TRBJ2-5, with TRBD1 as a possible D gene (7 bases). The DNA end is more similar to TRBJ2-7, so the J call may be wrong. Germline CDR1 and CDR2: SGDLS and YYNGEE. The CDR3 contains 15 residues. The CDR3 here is CASSAAGTADYEQYF. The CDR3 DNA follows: TGTGCCAGCAGCGCGGCGGGGACAGCCGACTACGAGCAGTACTTC.

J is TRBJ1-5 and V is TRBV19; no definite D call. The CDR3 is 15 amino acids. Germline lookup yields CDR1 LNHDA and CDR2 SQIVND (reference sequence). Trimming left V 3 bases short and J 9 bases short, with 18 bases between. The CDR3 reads CASSMVLSPPRPQHF. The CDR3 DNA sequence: TGTGCCAGTAGTATGGTTTTGAGCCCTCCTCGGCCCCAGCATTTT.

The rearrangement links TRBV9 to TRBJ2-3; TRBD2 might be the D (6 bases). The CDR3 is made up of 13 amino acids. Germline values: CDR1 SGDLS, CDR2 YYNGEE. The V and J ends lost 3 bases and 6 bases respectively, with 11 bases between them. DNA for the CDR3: TGTGCCAGCAGCGAACGAGCGGGTGATACGCAGTATTTT. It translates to CASSERAGDTQYF.

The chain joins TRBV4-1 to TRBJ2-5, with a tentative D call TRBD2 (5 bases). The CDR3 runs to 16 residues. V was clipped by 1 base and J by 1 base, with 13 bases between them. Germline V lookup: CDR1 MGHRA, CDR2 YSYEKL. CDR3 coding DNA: TGCGCCAGCAGCCAAGGAGGGCGGTCCTCCCAAGAGACCCAGTACTTC. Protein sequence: CASSQGGRSSQETQYF.

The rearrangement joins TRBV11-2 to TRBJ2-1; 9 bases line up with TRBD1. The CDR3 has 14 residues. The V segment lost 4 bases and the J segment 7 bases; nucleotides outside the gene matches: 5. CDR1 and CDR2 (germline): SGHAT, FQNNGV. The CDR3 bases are TGTGCCAGCAGCTGGGGGACAGGGAAGAATGAGCAGTTCTTC. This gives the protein CASSWGTGKNEQFF.

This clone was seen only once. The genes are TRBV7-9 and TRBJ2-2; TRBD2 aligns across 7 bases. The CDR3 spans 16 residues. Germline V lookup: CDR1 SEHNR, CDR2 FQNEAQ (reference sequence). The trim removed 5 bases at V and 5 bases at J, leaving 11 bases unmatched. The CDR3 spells CASSRGGRSGTGELFF. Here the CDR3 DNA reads TGTGCCAGCAGCCGCGGGGGACGGTCGGGGACCGGGGAGCTGTTTTTT.

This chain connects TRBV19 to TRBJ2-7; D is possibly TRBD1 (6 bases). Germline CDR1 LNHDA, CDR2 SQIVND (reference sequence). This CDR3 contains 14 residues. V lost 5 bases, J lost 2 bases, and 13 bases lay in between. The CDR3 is CASSVRQAAYEQYF. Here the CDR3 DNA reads TGTGCCAGTAGTGTCAGACAGGCCGCCTACGAGCAGTACTTC.

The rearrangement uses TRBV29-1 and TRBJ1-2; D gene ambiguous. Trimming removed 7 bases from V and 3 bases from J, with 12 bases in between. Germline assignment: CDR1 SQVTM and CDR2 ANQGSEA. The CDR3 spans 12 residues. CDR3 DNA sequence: TGCAGCGACAGTGGGAGCGACTATGGCTACACCTTC. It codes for CSDSGSDYGYTF.

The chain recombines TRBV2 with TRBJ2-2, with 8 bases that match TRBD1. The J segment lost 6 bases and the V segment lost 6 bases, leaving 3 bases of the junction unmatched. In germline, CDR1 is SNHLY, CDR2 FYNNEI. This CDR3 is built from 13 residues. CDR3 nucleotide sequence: TGTGCCAGCAGAGAACAGGGGGCCGGGGAGCTGTTTTTT. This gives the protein CASREQGAGELFF.

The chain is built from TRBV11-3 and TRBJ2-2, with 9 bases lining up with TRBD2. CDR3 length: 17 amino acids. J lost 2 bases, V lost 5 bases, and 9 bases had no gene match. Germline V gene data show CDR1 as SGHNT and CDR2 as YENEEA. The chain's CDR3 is CASSPRASGANTGELFF. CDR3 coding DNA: TGTGCCAGCAGCCCTAGGGCTAGCGGGGCCAACACCGGGGAGCTGTTTTTT.

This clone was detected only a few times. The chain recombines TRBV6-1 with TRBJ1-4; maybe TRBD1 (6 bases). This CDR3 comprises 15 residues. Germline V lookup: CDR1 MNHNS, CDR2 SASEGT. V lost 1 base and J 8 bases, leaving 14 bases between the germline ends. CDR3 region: CASSEGAGVGEKLFF. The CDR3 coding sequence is TGTGCCAGCAGTGAAGGGGCAGGGGTTGGAGAAAAACTGTTTTTT.

CDR3 loop: CASSLLRGSRGYTF. Here the CDR3 DNA reads TGTGCCAGCAGTTTATTACGGGGAAGCAGGGGCTACACCTTC. The rearrangement links TRBV28 to TRBJ1-2; unclear D gene. V was pared by 1 base and J by 8 bases, with 14 bases between. CDR1 MDHEN and CDR2 SYDVKM come from the germline V gene. The CDR3 loop spans 14 amino acids.

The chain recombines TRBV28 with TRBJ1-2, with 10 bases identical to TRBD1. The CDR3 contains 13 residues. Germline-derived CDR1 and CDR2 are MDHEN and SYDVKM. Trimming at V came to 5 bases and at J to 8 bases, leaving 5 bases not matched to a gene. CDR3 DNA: TGTGCCAGCAGTCGACAGGGGGCGCGGGGCTACACCTTC. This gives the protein CASSRQGARGYTF.

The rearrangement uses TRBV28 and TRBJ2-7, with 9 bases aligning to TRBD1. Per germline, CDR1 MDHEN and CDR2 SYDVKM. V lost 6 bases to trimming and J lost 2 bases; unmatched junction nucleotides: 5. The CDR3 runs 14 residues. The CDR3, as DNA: TGTGCCAGCAGCCGGTGGACAGGGGCCTACGAGCAGTACTTC. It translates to CASSRWTGAYEQYF.

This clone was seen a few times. CDR3 residues: CASSYSGGAANYGYTF. The CDR3 DNA reads as TGTGCCAGCAGTTACTCGGGTGGGGCAGCTAACTATGGCTACACCTTC. The genes are TRBV6-5 and TRBJ1-2; D is possibly TRBD1 (5 bases). This CDR3 is 16 amino acids long. V lost 0 bases to trimming and J lost 0 bases, with 11 bases between them. The germline gives CDR1 MNHEY, CDR2 SVGAGI.

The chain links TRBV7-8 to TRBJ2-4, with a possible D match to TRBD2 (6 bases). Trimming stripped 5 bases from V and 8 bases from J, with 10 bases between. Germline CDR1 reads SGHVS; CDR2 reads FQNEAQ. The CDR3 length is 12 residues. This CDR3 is CASSLTGDIQYF. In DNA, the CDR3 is TGTGCCAGCAGCCTCACGGGGGACATTCAGTACTTC.

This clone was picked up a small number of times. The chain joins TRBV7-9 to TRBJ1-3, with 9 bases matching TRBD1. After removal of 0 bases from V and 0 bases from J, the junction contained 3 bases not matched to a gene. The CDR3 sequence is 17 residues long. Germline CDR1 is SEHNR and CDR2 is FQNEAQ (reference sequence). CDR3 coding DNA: TGTGCCAGCAGCTTAGCGCAGGACAGGGGCTCTGGAAACACCATATATTTT. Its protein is CASSLAQDRGSGNTIYF.

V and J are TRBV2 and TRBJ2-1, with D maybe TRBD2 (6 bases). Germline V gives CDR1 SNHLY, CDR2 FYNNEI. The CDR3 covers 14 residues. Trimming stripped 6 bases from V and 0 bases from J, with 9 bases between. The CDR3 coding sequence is TGTGCCAGCAGGGGGGACTTCTCCTACAATGAGCAGTTCTTC. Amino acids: CASRGDFSYNEQFF.

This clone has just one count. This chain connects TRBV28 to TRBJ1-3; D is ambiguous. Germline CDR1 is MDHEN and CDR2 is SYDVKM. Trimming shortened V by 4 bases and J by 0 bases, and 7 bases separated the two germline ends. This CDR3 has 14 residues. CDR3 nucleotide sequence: TGTGCCAGCAGTTCATTGTTCTCTGGAAACACCATATATTTT. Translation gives CASSSLFSGNTIYF.